Below, 12 T cell receptor beta chains from the same sample are listed, as sequenced in a study of blood T cells in healthy people across ages. Through a sample-barcoded 5' primer and a J-beta primer mix, a second PCR was run for about 6 to 11 cycles. TCRdb called the 5' RACE reads again in MiXCR, with one record for every CDR3 protein. The sample contains some 760,000 distinct CDR3 sequences, around 25% of which appear only once. The same data also went into a second study, on T cells of mothers and their children.

Sequencing input: blood. The origin of the receptors is a boy between 10 and 17 years old in good health.

The V and J genes are TRBV5-6 and TRBJ2-3, with D unresolved. The germline gives CDR1 SGHDT, CDR2 YYEEEE. V was trimmed by 4 bases and J by 2 bases, leaving 14 bases between them. This CDR3 spans 15 amino acids. The CDR3 protein is CASSLKVDPTDTQYF. The CDR3 DNA is TGTGCCAGCAGCCTGAAGGTGGATCCCACAGATACGCAGTATTTT.

The table lists this clonotype with a few counts. The chain employs TRBV7-9 and TRBJ2-7; 10 bases line up with TRBD2. CDR1 is SEHNR, CDR2 FQNEAQ, per germline (reference sequence). V lost 5 bases and J lost 0; bases outside the gene matches: 4. This CDR3 spans 15 amino acids. The CDR3 DNA reads TGTGCCAGCAGCGTACTAGCGGGAATCTCCTACGAGCAGTACTTC. It codes for CASSVLAGISYEQYF.

J is TRBJ2-7 and V is TRBV28; TRBD1 matches 9 bases. Per germline, CDR1 MDHEN and CDR2 SYDVKM. CDR3 length equals 13 residues. After removal of 7 bases from V and 2 bases from J, the junction contained 3 bases not matched to a gene. CDR3 in amino acids: CASKGQGTYEQYF. The CDR3 bases are TGTGCCAGCAAAGGACAGGGGACCTACGAGCAGTACTTC.

CDR3 region: CASSPGLAIRIEQFF. CDR3 nucleotides: TGTGCCAGCAGCCCGGGACTAGCAATACGCATTGAGCAGTTCTTC. This chain joins TRBV7-9 and TRBJ2-5, with 9 nucleotides matching TRBD2. The DNA end is a closer match to TRBJ2-1, so the J assignment may be wrong. This CDR3 contains 15 residues. CDR1 and CDR2 from the germline V gene are SEHNR and FQNEAQ (reference sequence).

This clonotype came up a few times. This chain links TRBV7-2 with TRBJ2-1, with 8 positions matching TRBD2. The V gene's germline CDR1 is SGHTA and CDR2 FQGNSA. V lost 5 bases, J lost 3 bases, and 6 bases stayed unmatched. This CDR3 is 15 amino acids long. CDR3 in amino acids: CASSATSGNYNEQFF. CDR3 DNA: TGTGCCAGCAGCGCAACTAGCGGCAACTACAATGAGCAGTTCTTC.

As DNA, the CDR3 is TGCGCCAGCAGGCGGCTAGCGGGAGTATACGAGCAGTACTTC. Protein product: CASRRLAGVYEQYF. The V and J genes are TRBV4-1 and TRBJ2-7; 10 bases line up with TRBD2. The CDR3 has 14 residues. V gave up 6 bases and J gave up 4 bases; unmatched junction bases: 6. The germline V gene has CDR1 MGHRA and CDR2 YSYEKL.

The rearrangement links TRBV9 to TRBJ2-2, with a tentative D call TRBD2 (5 bases). CDR3 size: 14 residues. Germline V gives CDR1 SGDLS, CDR2 YYNGEE. Trimming cost V 3 bases and J 4 bases, with 10 bases left between them. CDR3 loop: CASSAGGATGELFF. Here the CDR3 DNA reads TGTGCCAGCAGCGCTGGAGGCGCCACCGGGGAGCTGTTTTTT.

This clonotype has a handful of counts. This sequence joins TRBV5-1 and TRBJ2-7; perhaps TRBD1 as D (6 bases). Trimming pared 3 bases from V and 0 bases from J, leaving 10 bases between. Germline CDR1 SGHRS, CDR2 YFSETQ. The CDR3 totals 14 residues. CDR3 sequence (DNA): TGCGCCAGCAGCTCCCACAGGGACTCCTACGAGCAGTACTTC. This gives the protein CASSSHRDSYEQYF.

The chain uses TRBV9 and TRBJ2-3, with D possibly TRBD1 on 6 matching bases. This CDR3 spans 18 amino acids. Germline CDR1 and CDR2: SGDLS and YYNGEE. V was pared by 0 bases and J by 4 bases, with 21 bases between. CDR3 DNA sequence: TGTGCCAGCAGCGTAGCCTCAGCAAGGGGGTCCTCTCCAGATACGCAGTATTTT. Translated: CASSVASARGSSPDTQYF.

The chain is built from TRBV6-7 and TRBJ2-7; D gene uncertain. TRBV6-7 is treated as an ORF (open reading frame) with a function not yet certain. V was clipped by 8 bases and J by 3 bases, with 8 bases between them. This CDR3 is built from 11 residues. The CDR3 is CASLPNYEQYF. As DNA, the CDR3 is TGTGCCAGCCTGCCTAACTACGAGCAGTACTTC.

The chain links TRBV20-1 to TRBJ2-2; D gene uncertain. The length of the CDR3 is 12 residues. The V gene lost 5 bases and the J gene lost 6 bases, with 10 bases spanning the gap. The germline gives CDR1 DFQATT, CDR2 SNEGSKA (reference sequence). The CDR3 reads CSALELSGELFF. Here the CDR3 DNA reads TGCAGTGCTCTAGAACTTTCCGGGGAGCTGTTTTTT.

This clonotype was observed a handful of times. This chain connects TRBV14 to TRBJ1-6; D not certain. Germline V CDR1 and CDR2: SGHDN, FVKESK. CDR3 length: 14 amino acids. Between the trimmed V and J ends, which lost 7 bases and 4 bases, there was a span of 11 bases. This CDR3 is CASKRGDYNSPLHF. CDR3 nucleotides: TGTGCCAGCAAACGCGGGGATTATAATTCACCCCTCCACTTT.